Described below is a single T cell receptor beta chain sequence and its context. No antigen is known for it. These data originate in a study of cytomegalovirus exposure and HLA in healthy donors. Regarding the study as a whole: In a later analysis, at a false discovery rate of 0.05, approximately 16,000 TCR beta sequences matched HLA alleles. Apart from CMV serostatus, no immune exposure information was available.

This CDR3 comprises 14 residues. Germline V gene lookup returns CDR1 SGHDT and CDR2 YYEEEE. The V gene end was trimmed by 4 bases and the J gene end by 7 bases; junction bases not matched to a gene: 5. 60 Vbeta and 13 Jbeta primers were used in PCR. Profiling relied on immunoSEQ multiplex PCR, and the TCRdb table lists in-frame clones only, not all of them. Of about 160,000 clones in the sample, about 79% are singletons; the top ten hold about 0.91%. Sequencing was performed on PBMCs. This receptor was identified in a woman between 50 and 59 years old in good health and CMV-seropositive. This chain joins TRBV5-6 and TRBJ2-1, with 10 bases identical to TRBD1. The CDR3 coding sequence is TGTGCCAGCAGCGGAACGGACAGGGGGAATGAGCAGTTCTTC. It is translated as CASSGTDRGNEQFF.